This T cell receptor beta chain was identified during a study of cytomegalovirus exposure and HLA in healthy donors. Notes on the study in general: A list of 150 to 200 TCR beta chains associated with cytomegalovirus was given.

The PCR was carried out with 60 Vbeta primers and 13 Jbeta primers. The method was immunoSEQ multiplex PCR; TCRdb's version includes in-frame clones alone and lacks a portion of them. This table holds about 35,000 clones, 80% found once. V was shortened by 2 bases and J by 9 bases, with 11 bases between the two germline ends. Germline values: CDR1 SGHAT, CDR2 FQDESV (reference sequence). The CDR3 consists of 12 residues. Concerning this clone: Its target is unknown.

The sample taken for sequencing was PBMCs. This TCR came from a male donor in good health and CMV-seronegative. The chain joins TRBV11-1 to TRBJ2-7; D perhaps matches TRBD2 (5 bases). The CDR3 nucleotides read TGTGCCAGCAGCTTACCGGGATTGGGGCAGTACTTC. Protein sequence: CASSLPGLGQYF.